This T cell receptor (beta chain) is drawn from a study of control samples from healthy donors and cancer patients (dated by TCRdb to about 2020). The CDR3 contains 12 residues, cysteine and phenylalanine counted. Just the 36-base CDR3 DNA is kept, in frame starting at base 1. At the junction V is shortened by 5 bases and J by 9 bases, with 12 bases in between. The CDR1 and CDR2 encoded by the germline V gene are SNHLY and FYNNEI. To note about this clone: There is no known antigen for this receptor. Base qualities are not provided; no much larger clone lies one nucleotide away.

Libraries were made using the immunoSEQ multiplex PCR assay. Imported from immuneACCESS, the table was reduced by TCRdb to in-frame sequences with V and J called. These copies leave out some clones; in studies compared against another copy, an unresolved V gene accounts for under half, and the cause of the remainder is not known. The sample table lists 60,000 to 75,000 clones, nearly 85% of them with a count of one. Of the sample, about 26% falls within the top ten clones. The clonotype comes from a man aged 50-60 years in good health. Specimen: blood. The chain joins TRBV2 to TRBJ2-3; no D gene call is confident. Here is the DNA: TGTGCCAGCAGTCCTCGGGTAAGAACGCAGTATTTT. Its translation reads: CASSPRVRTQYF.